These 7 T cell receptor beta chains originate from one sample sequenced in a study of shared clonotypes between healthy human individuals. Profiling relied on immunoSEQ multiplex PCR, and the TCRdb table lists in-frame clones only, not all of them. This table has 1,500,000 or so clones, around 97% appearing once. The source material was naive CD4+ T cells sorted from blood. Sample subset: CD45RA+ positively selected. The receptor set was obtained from a man aged 25-45 years in good health.

This rearrangement joins TRBV5-6 to TRBJ2-2; D unclear. V was trimmed by 0 bases and J by 4 bases, leaving 10 bases between them. The CDR3 covers 15 residues. The V gene's germline CDR1 is SGHDT and CDR2 YYEEEE. Written as DNA, the CDR3 is TGTGCCAGCAGCTTGGAGATAGGGTTCACCGGGGAGCTGTTTTTT. The encoded protein is CASSLEIGFTGELFF. The full variable domain, completed using reference TRBV5-6 and TRBJ2-2, is DAGVTQSPTHLIKTRGQQVTLRCSPKSGHDTVSWYQQALGQGPQFIFQYYEEEERQRGNFPDRFSGHQFPNYSSELNVNALLLGDSALYLCASSLEIGFTGELFFGEGSRLTVL.

The chain recombines TRBV6-5 with TRBJ1-3; D uncertain. Trimming stripped 6 bases from V and 2 bases from J, with 11 bases between. Germline assignment: CDR1 MNHEY and CDR2 SVGAGI. This CDR3 has 14 residues. In DNA, the CDR3 is TGTGCCAGCAGCGAGTTTGGGGCTGGAAACACCATATATTTT. It specifies CASSEFGAGNTIYF.

As regards this clone: Other DNA sequences from this sample encode an identical CDR3 as well. The chain combines TRBV6-1 with TRBJ2-3, with TRBD1 as a possible D gene (6 bases). V was cut by 5 bases and J by 9 bases, with 12 bases left in between. The CDR3 covers 12 residues. The V gene's germline CDR1 is MNHNS and CDR2 SASEGT. The CDR3 region is CASSTAGDTQYF. CDR3 sequence (DNA): TGTGCCAGCAGTACGGCAGGGGACACGCAGTATTTT.

The chain links TRBV5-4 to TRBJ2-7; tentatively, D is TRBD1 (7 bases). The CDR3 covers 19 residues. Germline V gene sequence: CDR1 SGHNT, CDR2 YYREEE (reference sequence). With 4 bases removed from V and 2 bases from J, the gap between germline ends came to 28 bases. The CDR3 nucleotides read TGTGCCAGCAGCGGGCGGGACAGCTCTAATCCGTCTATGCCCTACGAGCAGTACTTC. Amino acids: CASSGRDSSNPSMPYEQYF.

As concerns this clone: This same CDR3 is encoded by further DNA sequences in the sample. The chain uses TRBV5-1 and TRBJ1-3; no clear D. V lost 0 bases, J lost 0 bases, and 10 bases lay in between. CDR1 SGHRS and CDR2 YFSETQ come from the germline V gene. This CDR3 is 16 amino acids long. The CDR3 DNA is TGCGCCAGCAGCTTGGCGTCAGGCAACTCTGGAAACACCATATATTTT. Protein sequence: CASSLASGNSGNTIYF.

V and J are TRBV7-9 and TRBJ2-7; D uncertain. The CDR3 extends over 16 amino acids. V was pared by 2 bases and J by 0 bases, with 14 bases between. Germline CDR1 is SEHNR and CDR2 is FQNEAQ (reference sequence). The CDR3 reads CASSLPAAVRSYEQYF. Here the CDR3 DNA reads TGTGCCAGCAGCTTACCCGCGGCAGTCCGCTCCTACGAGCAGTACTTC.

The V call is TRBV7-8, the J call TRBJ2-1; no definite D call. The CDR3 consists of 17 residues. Germline CDR1 SGHVS, CDR2 FQNEAQ. V lost 2 bases to trimming and J lost 0 bases, with 14 bases between them. This chain's CDR3 is CASSLNDGPSSYNEQFF. The CDR3 nucleotides are TGTGCCAGCAGCTTAAATGACGGGCCGAGCTCCTACAATGAGCAGTTCTTC.